This T cell receptor beta chain was found in a study of T cells after yellow fever vaccination. Germline CDR1 reads LNHNV; CDR2 reads YYDKDF (reference sequence). V lost 4 bases, J lost 4 bases, and 12 bases lay in between. The length of the CDR3 is 14 residues. Each CDR3 protein gets one entry after TCRdb re-called the 5' RACE reads with MiXCR. The sample includes some 290,000 distinct CDR3 sequences, about 10% of them seen just once. The source material was CD4+ T cells sorted from PBMCs, sampled 45 days after the yellow fever booster vaccination. This TCR came from a man aged 18 to 29 who received the YFV17D yellow fever vaccine. V and J are TRBV15 and TRBJ2-3; D may be TRBD2 (5 bases). The chain's CDR3 is CATSKPQRADTQYF. The CDR3 DNA sequence: TGTGCCACCAGCAAACCTCAGAGGGCAGATACGCAGTATTTT.